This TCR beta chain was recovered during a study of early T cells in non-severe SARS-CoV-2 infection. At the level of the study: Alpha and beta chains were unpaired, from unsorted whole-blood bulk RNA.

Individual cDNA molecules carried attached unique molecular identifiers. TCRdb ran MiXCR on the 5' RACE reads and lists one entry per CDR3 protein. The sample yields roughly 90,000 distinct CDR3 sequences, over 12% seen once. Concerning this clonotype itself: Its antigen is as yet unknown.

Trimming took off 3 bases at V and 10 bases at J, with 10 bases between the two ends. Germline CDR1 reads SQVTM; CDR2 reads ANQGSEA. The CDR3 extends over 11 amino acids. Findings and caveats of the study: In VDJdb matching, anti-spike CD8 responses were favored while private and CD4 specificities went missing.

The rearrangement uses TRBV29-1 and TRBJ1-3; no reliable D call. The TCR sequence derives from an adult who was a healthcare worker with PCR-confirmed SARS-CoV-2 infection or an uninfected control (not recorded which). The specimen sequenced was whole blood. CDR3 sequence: CSVETGETIYF. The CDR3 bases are TGCAGCGTTGAGACGGGCGAGACCATATATTTT.